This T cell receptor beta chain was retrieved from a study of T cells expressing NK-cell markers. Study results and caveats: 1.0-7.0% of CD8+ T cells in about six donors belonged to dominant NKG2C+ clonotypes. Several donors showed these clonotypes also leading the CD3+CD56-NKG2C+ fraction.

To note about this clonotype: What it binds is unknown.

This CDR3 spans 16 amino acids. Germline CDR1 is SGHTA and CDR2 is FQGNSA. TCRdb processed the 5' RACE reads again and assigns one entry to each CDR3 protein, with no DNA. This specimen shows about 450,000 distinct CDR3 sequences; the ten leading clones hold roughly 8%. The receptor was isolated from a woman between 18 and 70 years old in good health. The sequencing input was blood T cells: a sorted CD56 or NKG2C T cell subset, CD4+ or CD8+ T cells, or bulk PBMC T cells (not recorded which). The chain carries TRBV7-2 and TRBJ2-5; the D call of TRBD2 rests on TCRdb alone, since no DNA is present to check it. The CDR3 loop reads CASSLAPSGGRETQYF. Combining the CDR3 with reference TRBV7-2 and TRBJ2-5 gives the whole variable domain GAGVSQSPSNKVTEKGKDVELRCDPISGHTALYWYRQSLGQGLEFLIYFQGNSAPDKSGLPSDRFSAERTGGSVSTLTIQRTQQEDSAVYLCASSLAPSGGRETQYFGPGTRLLVL.